Each of the 23 T cell receptor beta chains below was sequenced from the same sample in a study of blood T cell repertoires in COVID-19. The assay was immunoSEQ multiplex PCR, and TCRdb's table has in-frame clones only and misses some. The sample yields around 620,000 clones, approximately 90% seen once. The specimen was peripheral blood. These receptors all stem from a woman aged 18 to 35 with acute or convalescent COVID-19.

This clone was observed once. The genes are TRBV5-6 and TRBJ1-1; TRBD1 is a possible D gene (5 bases). With 0 bases removed from V and 1 base from J, the gap between germline ends came to 10 bases. Germline values: CDR1 SGHDT, CDR2 YYEEEE. This CDR3 is built from 15 residues. The CDR3 DNA sequence: TGTGCCAGCAGCTTGGGAGACAGAAGGAACACTGAAGCTTTCTTT. Amino acid sequence: CASSLGDRRNTEAFF.

The chain couples TRBV18 to TRBJ1-1; no firm D call. The CDR3 spans 14 residues. The V and J ends lost 3 bases and 1 base respectively, with 9 bases between them. Germline-derived CDR1 and CDR2 are KGHSH and LQKENI. CDR3 in amino acids: CASSPGGQNTEAFF. CDR3 in DNA: TGTGCCAGCTCACCGGGCGGGCAGAACACTGAAGCTTTCTTT.

V is TRBV11-2 and J is TRBJ2-7; 10 positions agree with TRBD2. In germline, CDR1 is SGHAT, CDR2 FQNNGV. Germline trimming cut 5 bases from V and 3 bases from J; bases unmatched to any gene: 4. The CDR3 has 14 residues. In DNA, the CDR3 is TGTGCCAGCAGCAGACTAGCGGGTATCTACGAGCAGTACTTC. Its translation is CASSRLAGIYEQYF.

This clone was counted a single time. The gene calls are TRBV5-1 and TRBJ1-5; 10 nucleotides match TRBD1. Germline V CDR1 and CDR2: SGHRS, YFSETQ. V lost 3 bases and J lost 0; bases outside the gene matches: 12. This CDR3 region has 19 residues. CDR3 nucleotide sequence: TGCGCCAGCAGCTCAATCGGGGGACAGGGGCCGGCTAGCAATCAGCCCCAGCATTTT. It yields the protein CASSSIGGQGPASNQPQHF.

For this clone: Other DNA sequences of this sample code for an identical CDR3. V is TRBV9 and J is TRBJ2-2; TRBD2 matches at 9 bases. V shed 2 bases and J 2 bases; nucleotides not matched to a gene: 1. Germline-derived CDR1 and CDR2 are SGDLS and YYNGEE. This CDR3 has 15 amino acids. The CDR3 DNA is TGTGCCAGCAGCGTTAGCGGGGGAAACACCGGGGAGCTGTTTTTT. Translated: CASSVSGGNTGELFF. The variable domain in full, completed from reference TRBV9 and TRBJ2-2, reads DSGVTQTPKHLITATGQRVTLRCSPRSGDLSVYWYQQSLDQGLQFLIQYYNGEERAKGNILERFSAQQFPDLHSELNLSSLELGDSALYFCASSVSGGNTGELFFGEGSRLTVL.

The V gene is TRBV24-1, the J gene TRBJ2-5; TRBD2 matches 8 bases. The V gene end was trimmed by 3 bases and the J gene end by 4 bases; junction bases not matched to a gene: 6. There are 15 residues in the CDR3. Germline V gene lookup returns CDR1 KGHDR and CDR2 SFDVKD. The CDR3 reads CATSDPGGGPETQYF. The CDR3 DNA is TGTGCCACCAGTGATCCCGGGGGGGGCCCAGAGACCCAGTACTTC.

CDR3 nucleotide sequence: TGCGCCAGCAGCCAAGATAGAGCCGCGTTAAACGAGCAGTACTTC. This sequence encodes CASSQDRAALNEQYF. The V call is TRBV4-3, the J call TRBJ2-7; D gene unclear. The CDR3 is made up of 15 amino acids. Trimming removed 0 bases at V and 5 bases at J, with 14 bases between. Germline V gives CDR1 LGHNA, CDR2 YSLEER.

This clone showed up just once. This chain joins TRBV19 and TRBJ1-1; TRBD1 matches at 11 bases. Germline loops: CDR1 LNHDA, CDR2 SQIVND (reference sequence). V was pared by 6 bases and J by 8 bases, with 14 bases of the junction left unmatched. This CDR3 has 16 residues. This CDR3 reads CASSPRTGGLSTEAFF. In DNA, the CDR3 is TGTGCCAGTAGCCCCCGGACAGGGGGCTTGTCCACAGAAGCTTTCTTT.

This clone was seen a few times. Other nucleotide sequences in the sample specify the same CDR3. This chain joins TRBV12-3 or TRBV12-4 and TRBJ1-1; no clear D. V was trimmed by 7 bases and J by 0 bases, leaving 9 bases between them. This CDR3 is 13 amino acids long. CDR3 in DNA: TGTGCCAGCACCCTAGATATGAACACTGAAGCTTTCTTT. It specifies CASTLDMNTEAFF.

This clone was counted once. This chain uses TRBV3-1 (or the pseudogene TRBV3-2) with TRBJ1-4; perhaps TRBD1 as D (5 bases). In germline, CDR1 is LGHDT, CDR2 YNNKEL (reference sequence). This CDR3 spans 15 amino acids. Between the trimmed V and J ends, which lost 0 bases and 4 bases, there was a span of 9 bases. This chain's CDR3 is CASSQEEQVNEKLFF. The CDR3 DNA sequence: TGTGCCAGCAGCCAAGAGGAACAGGTTAATGAAAAACTGTTTTTT.

The rearrangement joins TRBV30 to TRBJ2-2; TRBD2 agrees at 14 bases. CDR3 length equals 17 residues. The germline gives CDR1 GTSNPN, CDR2 SVGIG (reference sequence). After removal of 0 bases from V and 5 bases from J, the junction contained 5 bases not matched to a gene. CDR3 sequence (DNA): TGTGCCTGGAGTGTGCGGACTAGCGGGGGGCTAACCGGGGAGCTGTTTTTT. The encoded protein is CAWSVRTSGGLTGELFF.

The chain combines TRBV18 with TRBJ2-2; D unclear. This CDR3 region has 11 residues. CDR1 and CDR2 (germline): KGHSH, LQKENI. V was clipped by 5 bases and J by 5 bases, with 3 bases between them. The CDR3 coding sequence is TGTGCCAGCTCAGAGACCGGGGAGCTGTTTTTT. Protein sequence: CASSETGELFF.

The J gene is TRBJ2-3, the V gene TRBV10-3, with 10 positions matching TRBD2. The CDR3 loop spans 16 amino acids. Germline V gene sequence: CDR1 ENHRY, CDR2 SYGVKD. V lost 2 bases to trimming and J lost 2 bases; unmatched junction nucleotides: 4. The CDR3 is CAISETSGAYTDTQYF. The CDR3 nucleotides are TGTGCCATCAGTGAGACTAGCGGGGCTTACACAGATACGCAGTATTTT.

The chain has TRBV27 and TRBJ1-2; 8 nucleotides agree with TRBD1. J lost 7 bases, V lost 2 bases, and 9 bases had no gene match. The CDR3 runs to 15 residues. Germline CDR1 is MNHEY and CDR2 is SMNVEV (reference sequence). The DNA of the CDR3 is TGTGCCAGCAGTTTAGGGACAGGCGGGGGAGGTGGCTACACCTTC. Translating it yields CASSLGTGGGGGYTF.

J is TRBJ1-2 and V is TRBV4-1, with D hard to call. Germline V CDR1 and CDR2: MGHRA, YSYEKL. CDR3 size: 16 residues. V was trimmed by 3 bases and J by 2 bases, leaving 16 bases between them. CDR3 in DNA: TGCGCCAGCAGCCACCTAGGTCGGAGGGAGAACTATGGCTACACCTTC. Its translation: CASSHLGRRENYGYTF.

This clone was recorded once. The chain carries TRBV3-1 (or the pseudogene TRBV3-2) and TRBJ1-4, with D uncertain. In germline, CDR1 is LGHDT, CDR2 YNNKEL (reference sequence). The ends were cut back, 2 bases at V and 8 bases at J, with 12 bases in the middle. The CDR3 length is 14 residues. The CDR3 nucleotides are TGTGCCAGCAGCCAAAGGGAGGGCAGAGAAAAACTGTTTTTT. Protein: CASSQREGREKLFF.

The J gene is TRBJ2-7, the V gene TRBV11-2, with D possibly TRBD1 on 6 matching bases. The CDR3 sequence is 16 residues long. The V and J ends lost 7 bases and 3 bases respectively, with 22 bases between them. Germline V gene sequence: CDR1 SGHAT, CDR2 FQNNGV. CDR3 in DNA: TGTGCCAGCACCCCTTCCGTTTGGGGGCCTTACTACGAGCAGTACTTC. Protein: CASTPSVWGPYYEQYF. The whole variable domain, filled in from reference TRBV11-2 and TRBJ2-7, reads EAGVAQSPRYKIIEKRQSVAFWCNPISGHATLYWYQQILGQGPKLLIQFQNNGVVDDSQLPKDRFSAERLKGVDSTLKIQPAKLEDSAVYLCASTPSVWGPYYEQYFGPGTRLTVT.

This rearrangement joins TRBV5-1 to TRBJ2-3, with a tentative D call TRBD2 (5 bases). Trimming removed 1 base at V and 2 bases at J, with 11 bases between. Germline V gene data show CDR1 as SGHRS and CDR2 as YFSETQ. The CDR3 totals 15 residues. CDR3 nucleotides: TGCGCCAGCAGCTTGATCCCGGGGATCACAGATACGCAGTATTTT. Translating gives CASSLIPGITDTQYF.

The chain is built from TRBV3-1 (or the pseudogene TRBV3-2) and TRBJ2-1; maybe TRBD1 (6 bases). Deletions cut 4 bases from V and 5 bases from J, with 18 bases between. The CDR3 totals 16 residues. Germline V CDR1 and CDR2: LGHDT, YNNKEL (reference sequence). The CDR3 sequence: CASSRVDRDKNNEQFF. As DNA, the CDR3 is TGTGCCAGCAGCCGAGTAGACCGGGACAAGAACAATGAGCAGTTCTTC.

This clone was observed once. In the same sample, other DNA sequences code for this CDR3. This chain uses TRBV5-1 with TRBJ1-2; D gene uncertain. This CDR3 spans 13 amino acids. Trimming left V 0 bases short and J 4 bases short, with 7 bases between. From germline, CDR1 is SGHRS and CDR2 YFSETQ. DNA for the CDR3: TGCGCCAGCAGCTTGGGAGGTGGCTATGGCTACACCTTC. As protein: CASSLGGGYGYTF.

The rearrangement links TRBV9 to TRBJ1-2; 8 positions match TRBD1. The V gene end was trimmed by 4 bases and the J gene end by 0 bases; junction bases not matched to a gene: 5. Germline V gives CDR1 SGDLS, CDR2 YYNGEE. This CDR3 spans 15 amino acids. CDR3 region: CASSTAGGPNYGYTF. CDR3 sequence (DNA): TGTGCCAGCAGCACTGCAGGGGGCCCTAACTATGGCTACACCTTC.

V and J are TRBV4-1 and TRBJ1-1, with no clear D. The germline V gene has CDR1 MGHRA and CDR2 YSYEKL. V lost 3 bases and J 5 bases, leaving 10 bases between the germline ends. The CDR3 spans 13 residues. DNA for the CDR3: TGCGCCAGCAGCCAGTTGACGGGAACTGAAGCTTTCTTT. This codes for CASSQLTGTEAFF.

J is TRBJ2-5 and V is TRBV5-1; 9 nucleotides line up with TRBD2. The CDR3 runs to 15 residues. The trim removed 4 bases at V and 4 bases at J, leaving 8 bases unmatched. The germline V gene has CDR1 SGHRS and CDR2 YFSETQ. CDR3 sequence reads: CASSPVAGEAETQYF. The CDR3 region has the DNA TGCGCCAGCAGCCCCGTAGCGGGGGAGGCAGAGACCCAGTACTTC.